These 32 T cell receptor beta chains were all obtained from the same sample, sequenced in a study of OX40 agonist ivuxolimab in advanced cancers. Sequencing used immunoSEQ multiplex PCR; TCRdb keeps in-frame clones, though not all of them. The repertoire holds about 24,000 clones, with around 79% as singletons. The sample in question was CD4+ or CD8+ T cells sorted from blood, obtained in a trial of the OX40 agonist ivuxolimab. The receptors were gathered from an adult with an advanced solid tumor such as melanoma, head and neck, liver or kidney cancer.

The chain is built from TRBV5-6 and TRBJ1-2; 8 bases are shared with TRBD1. This CDR3 has 14 residues. After removal of 5 bases from V and 2 bases from J, the junction contained 5 bases not matched to a gene. In germline, CDR1 is SGHDT, CDR2 YYEEEE. CDR3 nucleotide sequence: TGTGCCAGCAGTGGACAGGGTCGGAACTATGGCTACACCTTC. Its translation is CASSGQGRNYGYTF.

This clone has only one observation. The rearrangement links TRBV4-2 to TRBJ2-3; TRBD1 matches at 10 bases. With 3 bases clipped from V and 2 bases from J, the junction kept 8 bases outside the gene matches. Germline CDR1 reads LGHNA; CDR2 reads YNFKEQ. The CDR3 extends over 17 amino acids. In nucleotides, the CDR3 is TGTGCCAGCAGCCAGGACTCGGACAGGGGGATCACAGATACGCAGTATTTT. This gives the protein CASSQDSDRGITDTQYF.

The DNA of the CDR3 is TGTGCCAGCAGAGCATCGGGACTAACCTACAATGAGCAGTTCTTC. Its translation: CASRASGLTYNEQFF. V and J are TRBV5-6 and TRBJ2-1, with 7 bases identical to TRBD2. J gave up 2 bases and V 5 bases, and 7 bases lay outside the gene matches. Looked up from germline, CDR1 is SGHDT and CDR2 is YYEEEE. CDR3 size: 15 residues.

The chain recombines TRBV9 with TRBJ2-3, with D perhaps matching TRBD1 (6 bases). Germline V gives CDR1 SGDLS, CDR2 YYNGEE. V lost 0 bases, J lost 2 bases, and 7 bases lay in between. This CDR3 is built from 14 residues. The CDR3 DNA reads as TGTGCCAGCAGCGTAGGGGACATCACAGATACGCAGTATTTT. It specifies CASSVGDITDTQYF.

The chain's CDR3 is CASSLGTSGTDTQYF. The CDR3 DNA sequence: TGTGCCAGCAGCTTAGGAACTAGCGGGACAGATACGCAGTATTTT. The chain links TRBV7-2 to TRBJ2-3, with 9 bases identical to TRBD2. The V and J ends lost 1 base and 3 bases, in that order; junction bases with no gene match: 2. CDR1 is SGHTA, CDR2 FQGNSA, per germline. There are 15 residues in the CDR3. Full variable domain (remainder filled in from reference TRBV7-2 and TRBJ2-3): GAGVSQSPSNKVTEKGKDVELRCDPISGHTALYWYRQSLGQGLEFLIYFQGNSAPDKSGLPSDRFSAERTGGSVSTLTIQRTQQEDSAVYLCASSLGTSGTDTQYFGPGTRLTVL.

V usage is TRBV11-3 and J usage is TRBJ2-1; the D is unclear. CDR1 is SGHNT, CDR2 YENEEA, per germline. This CDR3 region has 16 residues. V dropped 0 bases and J dropped 4 bases, with 13 bases sitting between them. The CDR3 sequence is CASSLDPRAGYNEQFF. CDR3 nucleotide sequence: TGTGCCAGCAGCTTAGATCCTAGGGCCGGGTACAATGAGCAGTTCTTC.

This clone came up a few times. At one of its ends the junction is not consistent with the germline gene, which may arise from a read error. The chain couples TRBV7-7 to TRBJ2-2; D remains unclear. CDR3 length: 16 amino acids. CDR1 SSHAT and CDR2 FNYEAQ come from the germline V gene (reference sequence). CDR3 sequence reads: CASSSQPATQNGELFF. The CDR3 DNA reads as TGTGCTAGCAGCTCCCAACCGGCAACCCAGAACGGGGAGCTGTTTTTT.

The chain recombines TRBV7-2 with TRBJ2-5; possibly TRBD1 for D (6 bases). Germline-derived CDR1 and CDR2 are SGHTA and FQGNSA. V dropped 3 bases and J dropped 5 bases, with 10 bases sitting between them. The CDR3 sequence is 13 residues long. The CDR3 spells CASSLDRPETQYF. CDR3 nucleotide sequence: TGTGCCAGCAGCTTGGACAGACCCGAGACCCAGTACTTC.

The chain links TRBV7-2 to TRBJ2-7, with a tentative D call TRBD2 (6 bases). CDR1 and CDR2 from the germline V gene are SGHTA and FQGNSA. The germline V and J ends were trimmed by 1 base and 4 bases, with 14 bases remaining between them. The CDR3 has 15 amino acids. The CDR3 region has the DNA TGTGCCAGCAGCTTAGTTGGAGGAGGGCGGTACGAGCAGTACTTC. It is translated as CASSLVGGGRYEQYF.

This clone occurred a few times. The chain is built from TRBV2 and TRBJ1-5, with 7 bases fitting TRBD1. Germline CDR1 is SNHLY and CDR2 is FYNNEI. The CDR3 is 15 residues long. Unmatched junction bases numbered 6, after V lost 5 bases and J lost 2 bases. The DNA for the CDR3 is TGTGCCAGCAGTACATTAACAGGGGGCAATCAGCCCCAGCATTTT. Translation gives CASSTLTGGNQPQHF.

This chain connects TRBV6-5 to TRBJ1-2; 10 bases map to TRBD1. Germline V gives CDR1 MNHEY, CDR2 SVGAGI. Trimming removed 0 bases from V and 4 bases from J; junction bases left unmatched: 2. The CDR3 contains 15 residues. The CDR3 is CASSYSRTGGYGYTF. In nucleotides, the CDR3 is TGTGCCAGCAGTTACTCCCGGACAGGGGGCTATGGCTACACCTTC.

The chain links TRBV11-3 to TRBJ2-1; D is possibly TRBD1 or TRBD2 (5 bases each). The CDR3 has 13 residues. Germline CDR1 SGHNT, CDR2 YENEEA. Trimming removed 1 base at V and 10 bases at J, with 11 bases between. CDR3 in amino acids: CASSLGPGTEQFF. As DNA, the CDR3 is TGTGCCAGCAGCTTAGGCCCCGGGACCGAGCAGTTCTTC.

By sample fraction, this clone is medium-sized. The rearrangement links TRBV25-1 to TRBJ1-2, with 10 bases aligning to TRBD1. V dropped 5 bases and J dropped 4; count of bases not matched to a gene: 4. CDR3 length: 14 residues. The germline gives CDR1 MGHDK, CDR2 SYGVNS. The CDR3 protein is CASSTRTGGYGYTF. CDR3 in DNA: TGTGCCAGCAGTACCCGGACAGGGGGCTATGGCTACACCTTC.

The chain combines TRBV20-1 with TRBJ2-7; D gene uncertain. V lost 6 bases and J lost 6, with 9 bases in between. The CDR3 has 10 amino acids. CDR1 DFQATT and CDR2 SNEGSKA come from the germline V gene (reference sequence). Written as DNA, the CDR3 is TGCAGTGCCGCGTACTCCGAGCAGTACTTC. It codes for CSAAYSEQYF.

The chain employs TRBV7-6 and TRBJ2-1, with 9 nucleotides matching TRBD2. The V segment lost 5 bases and the J segment 10 bases; nucleotides outside the gene matches: 6. CDR1 SGHVS and CDR2 FNYEAQ come from the germline V gene. The CDR3 sequence is 13 residues long. This CDR3 is CASSIGTSWEQFF. For the CDR3, the DNA is TGTGCCAGCAGCATCGGGACTAGCTGGGAGCAGTTCTTC. The whole variable domain, filled in from reference TRBV7-6 and TRBJ2-1, reads GAGVSQSPRYKVTKRGQDVALRCDPISGHVSLYWYRQALGQGPEFLTYFNYEAQQDKSGLPNDRFSAERPEGSISTLTIQRTEQRDSAMYRCASSIGTSWEQFFGPGTRLTVL.

The rearrangement joins TRBV18 to TRBJ2-5; D perhaps matches TRBD2 (5 bases). Deletions cut 3 bases from V and 5 bases from J, with 13 bases between. CDR3 length: 14 amino acids. Germline assignment: CDR1 KGHSH and CDR2 LQKENI. The CDR3 sequence is CASSPYSGEETQYF. DNA of the CDR3: TGTGCCAGCTCACCTTACTCCGGGGAGGAGACCCAGTACTTC.

In regard to this clone: Mismatch with germline at one junction end may stem from a read error. J is TRBJ2-5 and V is TRBV25-1; perhaps TRBD1 as D (6 bases). The CDR3 runs 14 residues. Germline lookup yields CDR1 MGHDK and CDR2 SYGVNS. CDR3 coding DNA: TGTGCCAGCAATGAAAGGGGGTACCAAGAGACCCAGTACTTC. Amino acids: CASNERGYQETQYF.

This CDR3 is CASSLILGGRNTIYF. Here the CDR3 DNA reads TGTGCCAGCAGCTTAATCCTCGGGGGAAGAAACACCATATATTTT. This sequence joins TRBV7-6 and TRBJ1-3; tentatively, D is TRBD1 (5 bases). Trimming removed 2 bases from V and 5 bases from J, with 13 bases in between. Per the germline V gene, CDR1 is SGHVS and CDR2 is FNYEAQ. This CDR3 has 15 residues.

The rearrangement joins TRBV6-5 to TRBJ1-1; a weak D match, TRBD1 (6 bases). CDR1 and CDR2 from the germline V gene are MNHEY and SVGAGI. V was pared by 5 bases and J by 7 bases, with 14 bases between. CDR3 length: 13 amino acids. The CDR3 DNA reads as TGTGCCAGCAGTAAGAGGGGGTCAATTGAAGCTTTCTTT. Protein: CASSKRGSIEAFF.

As concerns this clone: Its ends do not fully match the called genes, so a read error is possible. The chain uses TRBV19 and TRBJ2-1; 7 positions match TRBD2. Germline V gene data show CDR1 as LNHDA and CDR2 as SQIVND (reference sequence). This CDR3 is 10 amino acids long. The CDR3 loop is CAVGRLALIF. CDR3 DNA sequence: TGTGCAGTGGGGAGACTAGCTCTAATCTTC.

The chain links TRBV14 to TRBJ1-2, with D perhaps matching TRBD1 (5 bases). Between the trimmed V and J ends, which lost 4 bases and 1 base, there was a span of 25 bases. The CDR3 is 19 amino acids. CDR1 is SGHDN, CDR2 FVKESK, per germline. The CDR3, as DNA: TGTGCCAGCAGCCTCCTCTTACCCACCGGACACGCTCTTAACTATGGCTACACCTTC. It codes for CASSLLLPTGHALNYGYTF.

V is TRBV19 and J is TRBJ2-3; no clear D gene. This CDR3 comprises 15 residues. CDR1 and CDR2 from the germline V gene are LNHDA and SQIVND (reference sequence). Trimming shortened V by 0 bases and J by 0 bases, and 7 bases separated the two germline ends. The CDR3 coding sequence is TGTGCCAGTAGTATAGATCACATTAGCACAGATACGCAGTATTTT. Its translation: CASSIDHISTDTQYF.

The gene calls are TRBV21-1 and TRBJ2-3; TRBD1, the D gene given by the table, was not confirmed from the DNA. TRBV21-1 is recorded as a pseudogene. This CDR3 region has 24 residues. CDR3 residues: CASSKVCLGDIGSNRLGGTDTQYF. Written as DNA, the CDR3 is TGTGCCAGCAGCAAAGTATGTCTAGGGGACATTGGGTCGAATCGGCTAGGAGGCACAGATACGCAGTATTTT.

In its sample, this clone was seen a few times. The chain links TRBV29-1 to TRBJ2-5, with 7 bases fitting TRBD1. The germline V gene has CDR1 SQVTM and CDR2 ANQGSEA. The V segment lost 4 bases and the J segment 2 bases; nucleotides outside the gene matches: 1. The length of the CDR3 is 12 residues. In DNA form, the CDR3 reads TGCAGCGTTGCCAGGGGGCAAGAGACCCAGTACTTC. Protein: CSVARGQETQYF.

The chain joins TRBV4-1 to TRBJ2-5; weak D call: TRBD1 (5 bases). The CDR3 totals 16 residues. V was trimmed by 0 bases and J by 6 bases, leaving 17 bases between them. Germline V gene data show CDR1 as MGHRA and CDR2 as YSYEKL. CDR3 loop: CASSQEFGPGLKTQYF. CDR3 nucleotides: TGCGCCAGCAGCCAAGAGTTTGGGCCAGGGTTAAAGACCCAGTACTTC.

The V and J genes are TRBV18 and TRBJ2-7; 8 bases are a match to TRBD2. Germline-derived CDR1 and CDR2 are KGHSH and LQKENI. The CDR3 contains 14 residues. Trimming cost V 4 bases and J 2 bases; bases outside gene matches: 4. The chain's CDR3 is CASSRLAGPYEQYF. In nucleotides, the CDR3 is TGTGCCAGCTCACGGCTAGCGGGCCCCTACGAGCAGTACTTC.

The V call is TRBV7-2, the J call TRBJ2-7, with 8 bases that match TRBD2. CDR3 length equals 15 residues. Germline CDR1 is SGHTA and CDR2 is FQGNSA. The V segment lost 5 bases and the J segment 7 bases; nucleotides outside the gene matches: 13. In DNA, the CDR3 is TGTGCCAGCAGCCCCGCGGGACTAGTCATTAGGGAGCAGTACTTC. Protein sequence: CASSPAGLVIREQYF.

The chain couples TRBV6-5 to TRBJ1-2, with D perhaps matching TRBD1 (5 bases). Germline CDR1 reads MNHEY; CDR2 reads SVGAGI. Trimming cost V 6 bases and J 2 bases, with 10 bases left between them. CDR3 size: 13 residues. The CDR3 DNA follows: TGTGCCAGCAGCGTGCAGGGCAACTATGGCTACACCTTC. Protein sequence: CASSVQGNYGYTF.

As DNA, the CDR3 is TGTGCCAGCAGCCAACTTGGGAATCTCGACACCTTC. Translated, it gives CASSQLGNLDTF. The chain couples TRBV7-9 to TRBJ1-2, with D unclear. Trimming shortened V by 5 bases and J by 12 bases, and 16 bases separated the two germline ends. The CDR3 covers 12 residues. The germline V gene encodes CDR1 SEHNR and CDR2 FQNEAQ (reference sequence).

Here the CDR3 DNA reads TGTGCCAGCAGCCTCAGCGGGAGCAGCATTCAGTACTTC. Translation: CASSLSGSSIQYF. V is TRBV11-3 and J is TRBJ2-4; 8 nucleotides align to TRBD2. Germline values: CDR1 SGHNT, CDR2 YENEEA. V shed 5 bases, J shed 9 bases, and the junction held 6 bases outside the gene matches. The CDR3 is 13 residues long.

This clone has a count of ten or more. The V and J genes are TRBV2 and TRBJ2-7, with D tentatively TRBD1 or TRBD2 (6 bases each). Germline values: CDR1 SNHLY, CDR2 FYNNEI. The CDR3 contains 15 residues. CDR3 sequence (DNA): TGTGCCAGCAGGGAGGGGGGTTCGCCTAGGGGCATCTCTTTGGTC. It yields the protein CASREGGSPRGISLV.

The gene calls are TRBV4-1 and TRBJ2-4; TRBD2 is a possible D gene (5 bases). Trimming shortened V by 1 base and J by 0 bases, and 16 bases separated the two germline ends. The CDR3 spans 18 residues. The germline CDR1 and CDR2 sequences are MGHRA and YSYEKL. The CDR3 spells CASSQGFEVGVAKNIQYF. For the CDR3, the DNA is TGCGCCAGCAGCCAAGGATTTGAGGTGGGAGTAGCCAAAAACATTCAGTACTTC.